This entry concerns a single TCR beta chain. Its matching antigen is unknown. The sample is drawn from a study of cytotoxic CD8 clonotypes in ibrutinib-treated CLL. Study as a whole: Among the patients, roughly 12 presented as relapsed/refractory and 15 as treatment-naive; approximately 17 showed unmutated IGHV. Mean productive templates were under 270,000; mean productive rearrangements were roughly 94,000.

Cryopreserved PBMCs supplied about 2 micrograms of genomic DNA for TCR beta libraries. Regarding the study as a whole: Clonality increased at ibrutinib response and stayed stable in sustained remission. At progression, however, it fell back toward baseline.

CDR1 SGHAT and CDR2 FQNNGV come from the germline V gene. V was pared by 2 bases and J by 3 bases, with 6 bases between. The CDR3 loop spans 13 amino acids. The method was immunoSEQ multiplex PCR; TCRdb's version includes in-frame clones alone and lacks a portion of them. Among some 80,000 clones, about 76% were seen once, and the ten largest hold 4.8%. The chain is built from TRBV11-2 and TRBJ2-3, with a weak D call TRBD1 (6 bases). The sequences come from PBMCs, collected after 12 months of ibrutinib treatment. The receptor was derived from a human donor with chronic lymphocytic leukemia. As DNA, the CDR3 is TGTGCCAGCAGCTTACAGGGGACAGATACGCAGTATTTT. Protein product: CASSLQGTDTQYF. The complete variable domain, with remaining parts taken from reference TRBV11-2 and TRBJ2-3, reads EAGVAQSPRYKIIEKRQSVAFWCNPISGHATLYWYQQILGQGPKLLIQFQNNGVVDDSQLPKDRFSAERLKGVDSTLKIQPAKLEDSAVYLCASSLQGTDTQYFGPGTRLTVL.